The 24 T cell receptor beta chains below all came from one sample that was sequenced in a study of CD8+CD57+ T cells in acquired aplastic anemia. Genomic DNA constituted the template upon which TCR beta VDJ and CDR3 profiling was performed. TCRdb analysed the reads with MiXCR anew, one entry per CDR3 protein. The sample holds about 110,000 distinct CDR3 sequences, approximately 49% seen once. Specimen: sorted CD4+, CD8+, or CD8+CD57+ T cells (not recorded which) from PBMCs. The receptors here all came from a human donor in good health, serving as a control.

The chain links TRBV27 to TRBJ1-1, with a possible D match to TRBD1 (5 bases). Germline CDR1 reads MNHEY; CDR2 reads SMNVEV (reference sequence). The CDR3 contains 14 residues. V lost 5 bases and J 5 bases, leaving 15 bases between the germline ends. CDR3 amino acids: CASSISGTSTEAFF. In nucleotides, the CDR3 is TGTGCCAGCAGTATCTCCGGGACGTCGACTGAAGCTTTCTTT.

The chain employs TRBV5-1 and TRBJ1-1; tentatively, D is TRBD1 (5 bases). Per germline, CDR1 SGHRS and CDR2 YFSETQ. The CDR3 runs to 16 residues. V was shortened by 0 bases and J by 3 bases, with 15 bases between the two germline ends. CDR3: CASSLGVGQVDTEAFF. The CDR3 nucleotides are TGCGCCAGCAGCTTGGGAGTCGGACAAGTGGACACTGAAGCTTTCTTT.

This clonotype has a single count. The chain links TRBV10-3 to TRBJ1-1; D gene unclear. Germline values: CDR1 ENHRY, CDR2 SYGVKD. V dropped 3 bases and J dropped 4 bases, with 6 bases sitting between them. The CDR3 spans 12 residues. The CDR3 protein is CAISELLTEAFF. CDR3 bases: TGTGCCATCAGTGAACTACTCACTGAAGCTTTCTTT.

This clonotype has just a few counts. The rearrangement uses TRBV20-1 and TRBJ1-6; TRBD1 aligns across 7 bases. Germline CDR1 and CDR2: DFQATT and SNEGSKA (reference sequence). There are 14 residues in the CDR3. V gave up 1 base and J gave up 11 bases; unmatched junction bases: 8. CDR3 loop: CSARGQGNTTPLHF. DNA for the CDR3: TGCAGTGCTAGAGGACAGGGAAATACGACACCCCTCCACTTT.

Turning to this clonotype: An end of the junction does not agree with germline; a read error may underlie this. The V call is TRBV13, the J call TRBJ1-1; D is unclear. CDR1 and CDR2 (germline): PRHDT, FYEKMQ (reference sequence). This CDR3 has 14 amino acids. The CDR3 sequence: CASGLVRGDTEAFF. As DNA, the CDR3 is TGTGCCAGCGGCTTAGTCCGGGGAGACACTGAAGCTTTCTTT.

The table lists this clonotype with a few counts. The DNA for the CDR3 is TGTGCCAGCACACTTCCAGGGAACACTGAAGCTTTCTTT. It translates to CASTLPGNTEAFF. V is TRBV25-1 and J is TRBJ1-1; D gene uncertain. Germline V gene lookup returns CDR1 MGHDK and CDR2 SYGVNS. The V end lost 7 bases, the J end lost 1 base, and 10 bases lay between the germline ends. The CDR3 has 13 amino acids.

V is TRBV9 and J is TRBJ2-3, with D possibly being TRBD1 or TRBD2 (5 bases each). Germline CDR1 reads SGDLS; CDR2 reads YYNGEE. The CDR3 loop spans 15 amino acids. Trimming left V 1 base short and J 3 bases short, with 12 bases between. CDR3 DNA sequence: TGTGCCAGCAGCGTACGCGAAGGGGAGACAGATACGCAGTATTTT. It yields the protein CASSVREGETDTQYF.

In this sample, this clonotype turned up many times. This chain joins TRBV20-1 and TRBJ2-7, with TRBD1 matching over 9 bases. Germline lookup yields CDR1 DFQATT and CDR2 SNEGSKA (reference sequence). The ends lost 0 bases at V and 0 bases at J; junction bases unmatched: 9. The CDR3 totals 17 residues. The CDR3: CSARDRTGQGLSYEQYF. CDR3 nucleotide sequence: TGCAGTGCTAGAGATCGGACCGGACAGGGGCTCTCCTACGAGCAGTACTTC.

J is TRBJ2-7 and V is TRBV9, with 11 bases that match TRBD1. This CDR3 contains 13 residues. From germline, CDR1 is SGDLS and CDR2 YYNGEE. J gave up 5 bases and V 3 bases, and 1 base lay outside the gene matches. DNA for the CDR3: TGTGCCAGCAGCGGGACAGGGGGCCACGAGCAGTACTTC. Amino acids: CASSGTGGHEQYF.

In DNA, the CDR3 is TGTGCCAGCAGCAACGACAGGGCCGCGGGAGAGCAGTACTTC. Amino acids: CASSNDRAAGEQYF. V is TRBV7-9 and J is TRBJ2-7; D perhaps matches TRBD1 (7 bases). This CDR3 has 14 amino acids. V was trimmed by 5 bases and J by 7 bases, leaving 18 bases between them. Germline V CDR1 and CDR2: SEHNR, FQNEAQ (reference sequence).

This clonotype has a count of ten or more. This chain uses TRBV18 with TRBJ2-1; D call uncertain. Germline CDR1 and CDR2: KGHSH and LQKENI. CDR3 length: 13 residues. Trimming took 7 bases from V and 5 from J, leaving 12 bases between them. CDR3 region: CASFTGQNNEQFF. The CDR3 DNA sequence: TGTGCCAGCTTCACCGGGCAGAACAATGAGCAGTTCTTC.

The chain couples TRBV7-9 to TRBJ2-7, with 8 nucleotides matching TRBD2. Germline V gene lookup returns CDR1 SEHNR and CDR2 FQNEAQ (reference sequence). V trimming: 3 bases; J trimming: 3 bases; junction bases outside the gene matches: 1. The CDR3 runs to 13 residues. CDR3 region: CASSFAGGYEQYF. In nucleotides, the CDR3 is TGTGCCAGCAGCTTTGCGGGAGGCTACGAGCAGTACTTC.

Ten or more counts support this clonotype. CDR3 in DNA: TGCGCCAGCAGCCAAGTAGCAACCTATAGCAATCAGCCCCAGCATTTT. Amino acid sequence: CASSQVATYSNQPQHF. This rearrangement joins TRBV4-1 to TRBJ1-5, with D unresolved. The germline V gene encodes CDR1 MGHRA and CDR2 YSYEKL. With 1 base removed from V and 0 bases from J, the gap between germline ends came to 10 bases. This CDR3 has 16 amino acids.

Notes on this clonotype: A read error may produce the germline difference seen at one junction end. J is TRBJ2-1 and V is TRBV15, with 7 bases matching TRBD2. Germline V gene sequence: CDR1 LNHNV, CDR2 YYDKDF (reference sequence). This CDR3 comprises 16 residues. The CDR3 sequence is CATSRNGEGTNNKQFF. CDR3 in DNA: TGTGCCACCAGCAGAAATGGGGAGGGGACTAACAATAAGCAGTTCTTC.

This clonotype was observed many times. The chain joins TRBV4-3 to TRBJ1-1, with TRBD1 as a possible D gene (6 bases). Trimming left V 0 bases short and J 6 bases short, with 23 bases between. CDR1 and CDR2 from the germline V gene are LGHNA and YSLEER. There are 18 residues in the CDR3. CDR3 coding DNA: TGCGCCAGCAGCCAAGATAAGGTCGGGGGCGCATCAGGAGCTGAAGCTTTCTTT. Its translation is CASSQDKVGGASGAEAFF.

The V gene is TRBV12-3 or TRBV12-4, the J gene TRBJ2-3; 8 positions match TRBD1. CDR3 size: 16 residues. V trimming: 7 bases; J trimming: 2 bases; junction bases outside the gene matches: 11. The CDR3 here is CASTVGWDRSTDTQYF. The CDR3 DNA is TGTGCCAGCACCGTTGGGTGGGACAGGTCCACAGATACGCAGTATTTT.

This clonotype was counted a few times. The rearrangement links TRBV11-2 to TRBJ2-3, with TRBD2 matching over 15 bases. Germline loops: CDR1 SGHAT, CDR2 FQNNGV. After removal of 5 bases from V and 4 bases from J, the junction contained 4 bases not matched to a gene. CDR3 length equals 16 residues. For the CDR3, the DNA is TGTGCCAGCAGCCAGGGACTAGCGGGGGGCGCAGATACGCAGTATTTT. It specifies CASSQGLAGGADTQYF.

This clonotype was counted ten times or more. The chain uses TRBV5-1 and TRBJ2-6; TRBD1 matches at 8 bases. The V and J ends lost 2 bases and 2 bases, in that order; junction bases with no gene match: 3. The CDR3 totals 16 residues. Germline assignment: CDR1 SGHRS and CDR2 YFSETQ. CDR3 sequence reads: CASSLWTGTGANVLTF. CDR3 DNA sequence: TGCGCCAGCAGCTTATGGACAGGGACTGGGGCCAACGTCCTGACTTTC.

This chain links TRBV6-2 or TRBV6-3 with TRBJ2-1; D not certain. This CDR3 spans 17 amino acids. Germline values: CDR1 MNHEY, CDR2 SVGEGT. V lost 5 bases and J 1 base, leaving 18 bases between the germline ends. CDR3 in DNA: TGTGCCAGCAGTCCCTCGGTTGGCGAGATTTCCTACAATGAGCAGTTCTTC. This sequence encodes CASSPSVGEISYNEQFF.

On this clonotype: This may stem from a read error, because a much larger clone lies one nucleotide away. No conserved phenylalanine or tryptophan is present at the end of the CDR3, so a read error is the likely explanation. This chain links TRBV25-1 with TRBJ2-7, with D possibly being TRBD1 (6 bases). CDR3 length equals 14 residues. The germline CDR1 and CDR2 sequences are MGHDK and SYGVNS. Trimming cost V 5 bases and J 6 bases, with 17 bases left between them. The CDR3 loop is CASSLIGQPAEQYL. DNA for the CDR3: TGTGCCAGCAGTTTAATCGGACAGCCAGCCGAGCAGTACCTC.

This clonotype has at least ten counts. The rearrangement uses TRBV9 and TRBJ2-5, with TRBD1 matching over 9 bases. The CDR3 totals 15 residues. With 0 bases clipped from V and 5 bases from J, the junction kept 5 bases outside the gene matches. Germline V gene data show CDR1 as SGDLS and CDR2 as YYNGEE. The CDR3 region is CASSVGTGAGETQYF. In nucleotides, the CDR3 is TGTGCCAGCAGCGTAGGGACAGGGGCAGGGGAGACCCAGTACTTC.

The chain employs TRBV11-2 and TRBJ1-2; TRBD1 agrees at 9 bases. This CDR3 region has 17 residues. CDR1 is SGHAT and CDR2 is FQNNGV in the germline V gene. The ends lost 1 base at V and 6 bases at J; junction bases unmatched: 12. CDR3 residues: CASSLGTGTGFKDGYTF. The CDR3 DNA follows: TGTGCCAGCAGCTTAGGCACCGGGACAGGGTTTAAAGATGGCTACACCTTC.

Ten or more counts support this clonotype. The V call is TRBV19, the J call TRBJ1-5, with D uncertain. V lost 5 bases and J 3 bases, leaving 11 bases between the germline ends. The germline V gene encodes CDR1 LNHDA and CDR2 SQIVND (reference sequence). This CDR3 region has 14 residues. In DNA form, the CDR3 reads TGTGCCAGTAGTTCGCAAATTACCAATCAGCCCCAGCATTTT. The encoded protein is CASSSQITNQPQHF.

About this clonotype itself: Germline and junction disagree at one end, which may indicate a read error. The V gene is TRBV11-2, the J gene TRBJ2-3; 8 positions match TRBD1. CDR1 and CDR2 from the germline V gene are SGHAT and FQNNGV. The CDR3 spans 17 residues. The DNA for the CDR3 is TGTGCCAGCAGCGTCCCGATCCCGGGACAGGTAGATGATATGCAGTATTTT. Encoded protein: CASSVPIPGQVDDMQYF.